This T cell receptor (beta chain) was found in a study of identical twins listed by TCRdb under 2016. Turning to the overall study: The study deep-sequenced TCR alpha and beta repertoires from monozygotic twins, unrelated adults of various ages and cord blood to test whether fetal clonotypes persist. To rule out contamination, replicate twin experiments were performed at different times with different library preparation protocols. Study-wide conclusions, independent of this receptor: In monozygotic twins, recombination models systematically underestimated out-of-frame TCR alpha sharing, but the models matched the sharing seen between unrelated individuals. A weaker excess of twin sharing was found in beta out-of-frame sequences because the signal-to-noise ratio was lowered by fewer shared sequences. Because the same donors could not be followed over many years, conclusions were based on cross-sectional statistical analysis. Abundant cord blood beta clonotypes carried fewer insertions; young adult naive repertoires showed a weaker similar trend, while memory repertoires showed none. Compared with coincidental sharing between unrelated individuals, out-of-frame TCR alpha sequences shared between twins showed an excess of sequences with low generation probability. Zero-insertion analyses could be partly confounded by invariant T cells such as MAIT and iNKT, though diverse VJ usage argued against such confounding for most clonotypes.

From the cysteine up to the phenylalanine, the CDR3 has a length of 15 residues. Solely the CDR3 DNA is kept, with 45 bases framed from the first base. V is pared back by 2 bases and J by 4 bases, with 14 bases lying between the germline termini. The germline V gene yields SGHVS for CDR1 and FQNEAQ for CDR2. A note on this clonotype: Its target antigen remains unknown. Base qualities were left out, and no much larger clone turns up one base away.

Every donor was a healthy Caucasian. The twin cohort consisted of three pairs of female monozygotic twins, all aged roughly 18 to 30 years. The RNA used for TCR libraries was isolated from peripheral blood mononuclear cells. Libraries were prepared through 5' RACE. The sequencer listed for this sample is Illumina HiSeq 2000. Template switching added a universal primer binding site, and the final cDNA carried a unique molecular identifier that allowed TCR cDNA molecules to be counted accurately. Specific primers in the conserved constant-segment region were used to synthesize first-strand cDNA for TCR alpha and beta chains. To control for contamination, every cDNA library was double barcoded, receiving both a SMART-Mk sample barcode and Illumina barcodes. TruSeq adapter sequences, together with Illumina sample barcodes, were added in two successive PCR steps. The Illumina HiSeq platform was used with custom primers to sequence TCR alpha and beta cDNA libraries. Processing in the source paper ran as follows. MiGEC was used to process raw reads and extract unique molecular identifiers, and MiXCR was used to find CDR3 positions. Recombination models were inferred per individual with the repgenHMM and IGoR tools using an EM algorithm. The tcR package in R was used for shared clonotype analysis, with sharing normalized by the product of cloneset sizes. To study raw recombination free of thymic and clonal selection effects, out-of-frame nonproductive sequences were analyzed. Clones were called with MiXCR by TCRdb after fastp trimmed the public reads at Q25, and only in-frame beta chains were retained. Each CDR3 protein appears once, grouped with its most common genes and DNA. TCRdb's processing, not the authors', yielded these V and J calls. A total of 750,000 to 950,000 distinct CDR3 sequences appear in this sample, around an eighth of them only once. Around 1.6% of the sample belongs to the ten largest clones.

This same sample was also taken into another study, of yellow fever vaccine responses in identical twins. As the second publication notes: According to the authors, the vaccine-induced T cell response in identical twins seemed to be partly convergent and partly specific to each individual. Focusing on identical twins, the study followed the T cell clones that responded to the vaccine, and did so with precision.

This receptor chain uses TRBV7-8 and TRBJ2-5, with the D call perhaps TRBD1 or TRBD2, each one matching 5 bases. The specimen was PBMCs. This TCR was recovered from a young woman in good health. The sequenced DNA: TGTGCCAGCAGCTTAACGGGGTATGGGGGAGAGACCCAGTACTTC. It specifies CASSLTGYGGETQYF.